These T cell receptor beta chains were read from a single sample in a study of STAT3 mutations in large granular lymphocyte leukemia. TCRdb's copy holds only in-frame clones and misses some; the assay was immunoSEQ multiplex PCR. Of about 4,200 clones detected, about 81% appear once; the ten largest clones hold around nine tenths. Sequencing used peripheral blood mononuclear cells. The receptors were gathered from a boy between 10 and 17 years old with T-cell large granular lymphocyte leukemia. Some clones in this sample may be carry-over from other donors' samples. Each CDR3 is given with its conserved first and last residue. The order of the fields is CDR3 length, D gene, V gene, clone size, J gene, CDR3 protein, CDR3 DNA. D genes are given only for firm matches. Some rows have no size entry. The others give once, few or many, or a class for an expanded clone.

>16|.|TRBV1|medium-sized|TRBJ2-7
CTSSQVRQDSSYEQYF
TGCACCAGCAGCCAAGTGCGACAGGACAGCTCCTACGAGCAGTACTTC
>16|.|TRBV6-5|few|TRBJ1-2
CASSFLLSQGRHGYTF
TGTGCCAGCAGTTTTTTATTGTCCCAGGGGAGACATGGCTACACCTTC
>13|.|TRBV28|few|TRBJ2-3
CASSWPVTDTQYF
TGTGCCAGCAGCTGGCCGGTGACAGATACGCAGTATTTT
>17|TRBD2|TRBV29-1|.|TRBJ2-2
CSVFSVGSGRSTGELFF
TGCAGCGTTTTTTCGGTCGGGAGCGGGAGAAGTACCGGGGAGCTGTTTTTT
>15|.|TRBV5-1|.|TRBJ1-5
CASSLSEPGSQPQHF
TGCGCCAGCAGCTTGTCTGAACCAGGCAGTCAGCCCCAGCATTTT
>12|.|TRBV30|once|TRBJ1-1
CAWNLWGTEAFF
TGTGCCTGGAACCTGTGGGGCACTGAAGCTTTCTTT
>10|.|TRBV29-1|.|TRBJ1-2
CSVETGGYTF
TGCAGCGTTGAAACAGGTGGCTACACCTTC
>15|TRBD2|TRBV5-5|.|TRBJ2-7
CASSLSLAGEYEQYF
TGTGCCAGCAGCTTGTCATTAGCGGGGGAATACGAGCAGTACTTC
>18|TRBD1|TRBV9|.|TRBJ2-7
CASSPGARDRGRIHEQYF
TGTGCCAGCAGCCCCGGGGCCCGGGACAGGGGGCGTATCCACGAGCAGTACTTC
>14|.|TRBV5-6|medium-sized|TRBJ2-7
CASSLPRPPYEQYF
TGTGCCAGCAGCCTCCCCAGGCCTCCCTACGAGCAGTACTTC
>15|TRBD1|TRBV30|.|TRBJ2-7
CAWSGLGTALYEQYF
TGTGCCTGGAGTGGCCTCGGGACAGCTCTTTACGAGCAGTACTTC
>16|.|TRBV7-9|.|TRBJ1-4
CASSLGAQGFNEKLFF
TGTGCCAGCAGCTTAGGTGCACAGGGATTTAATGAAAAACTGTTTTTT
>16|.|TRBV5-1|.|TRBJ2-1
CASSLGAGGYYNEQFF
TGCGCCAGCAGCTTGGGAGCCGGCGGATACTACAATGAGCAGTTCTTC
>12|.|TRBV7-2|.|TRBJ2-3
CASSLSTDTQYF
TGTGCCAGCAGCTTGAGCACAGATACGCAGTATTTT
>15|TRBD1|TRBV5-1|.|TRBJ1-5
CASSFSTGSNQPQHF
TGCGCCAGCAGCTTCTCGACAGGGAGCAATCAGCCCCAGCATTTT
>14|.|TRBV27|.|TRBJ1-2
CASSPRDTDYGYTF
TGTGCCAGCAGTCCCCGGGACACCGACTATGGCTACACCTTC
>14|.|TRBV29-1|.|TRBJ1-3
CSVEYMGAGNTIYF
TGCAGCGTTGAATACATGGGAGCTGGAAACACCATATATTTT
>15|TRBD2|TRBV6-6|.|TRBJ2-7
CASSSSGASTYEQYF
TGTGCCAGCAGTTCTAGCGGAGCATCTACCTACGAGCAGTACTTC
>15|TRBD1|TRBV4-3|few|TRBJ1-2
CASSQEGTGGGGYTF
TGCGCCAGCAGCCAAGAGGGGACAGGGGGCGGAGGCTACACCTTC
>15|.|TRBV5-1|.|TRBJ1-1
CASSPRGGTNTEAFF
TGCGCCAGCAGCCCACGAGGAGGGACTAACACTGAAGCTTTCTTT